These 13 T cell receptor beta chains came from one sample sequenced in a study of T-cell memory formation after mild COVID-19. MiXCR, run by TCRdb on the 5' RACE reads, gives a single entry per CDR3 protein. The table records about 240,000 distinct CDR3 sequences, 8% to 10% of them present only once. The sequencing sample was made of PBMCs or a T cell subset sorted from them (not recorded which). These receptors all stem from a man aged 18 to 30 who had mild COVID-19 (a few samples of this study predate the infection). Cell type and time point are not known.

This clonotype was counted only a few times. The CDR3 nucleotides are TGCAGTGCTCATATAGACGACTACAATGAGCAGTTCTTC. It specifies CSAHIDDYNEQFF. J is TRBJ2-1 and V is TRBV20-1; D is ambiguous. V was trimmed by 5 bases and J by 3 bases, leaving 11 bases between them. Germline CDR1 DFQATT, CDR2 SNEGSKA (reference sequence). This CDR3 region has 13 residues.

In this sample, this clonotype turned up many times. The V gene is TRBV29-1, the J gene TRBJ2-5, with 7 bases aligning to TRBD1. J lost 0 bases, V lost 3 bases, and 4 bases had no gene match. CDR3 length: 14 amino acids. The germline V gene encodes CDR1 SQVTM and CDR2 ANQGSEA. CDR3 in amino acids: CSVEMTGHQETQYF. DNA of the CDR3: TGCAGCGTTGAGATGACAGGGCACCAAGAGACCCAGTACTTC.

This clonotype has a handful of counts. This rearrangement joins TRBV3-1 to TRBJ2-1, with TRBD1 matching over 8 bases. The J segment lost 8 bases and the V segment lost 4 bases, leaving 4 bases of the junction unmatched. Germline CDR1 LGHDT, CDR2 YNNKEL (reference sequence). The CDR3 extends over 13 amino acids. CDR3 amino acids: CASSLDRADEQFF. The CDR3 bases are TGTGCCAGCAGCCTGGACAGGGCGGATGAGCAGTTCTTC.

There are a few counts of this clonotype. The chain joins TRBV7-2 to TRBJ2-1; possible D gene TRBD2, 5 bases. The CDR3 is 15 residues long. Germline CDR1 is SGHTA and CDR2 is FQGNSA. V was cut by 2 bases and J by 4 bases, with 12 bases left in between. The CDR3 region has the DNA TGTGCCAGCAGCTTATTCGGGATCGGATACAATGAGCAGTTCTTC. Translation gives CASSLFGIGYNEQFF.

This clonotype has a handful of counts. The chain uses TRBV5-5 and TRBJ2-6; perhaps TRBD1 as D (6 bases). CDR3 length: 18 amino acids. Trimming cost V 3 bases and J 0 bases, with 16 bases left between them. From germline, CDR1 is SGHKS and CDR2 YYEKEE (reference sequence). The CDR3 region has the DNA TGTGCCAGCAGCTCGGACAGCCAATTCCTCTCTGGGGCCAACGTCCTGACTTTC. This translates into CASSSDSQFLSGANVLTF.

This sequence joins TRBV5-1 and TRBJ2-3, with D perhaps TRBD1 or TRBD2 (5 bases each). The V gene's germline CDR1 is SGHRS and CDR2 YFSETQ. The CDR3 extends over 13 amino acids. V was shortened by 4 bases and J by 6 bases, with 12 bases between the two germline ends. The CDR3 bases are TGCGCCAGCAGCACGGGGACCTCGGATACGCAGTATTTT. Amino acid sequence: CASSTGTSDTQYF.

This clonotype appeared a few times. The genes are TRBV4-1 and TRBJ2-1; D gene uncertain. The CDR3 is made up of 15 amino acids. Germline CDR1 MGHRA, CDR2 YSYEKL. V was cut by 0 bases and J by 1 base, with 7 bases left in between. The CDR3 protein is CASSQDPGSYNEQFF. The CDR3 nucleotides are TGCGCCAGCAGCCAAGACCCCGGGTCCTACAATGAGCAGTTCTTC.

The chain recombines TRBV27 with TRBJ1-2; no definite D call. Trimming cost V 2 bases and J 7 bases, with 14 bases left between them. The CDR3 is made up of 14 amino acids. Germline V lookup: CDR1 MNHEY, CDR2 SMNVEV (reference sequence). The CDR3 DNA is TGTGCCAGCAGTTTAGTCCCCCTGGGCAGTGGCTACACCTTC. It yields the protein CASSLVPLGSGYTF.

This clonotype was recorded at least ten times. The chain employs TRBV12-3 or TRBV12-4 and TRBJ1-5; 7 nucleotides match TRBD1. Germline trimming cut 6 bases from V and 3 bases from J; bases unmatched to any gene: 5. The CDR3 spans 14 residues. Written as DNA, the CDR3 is TGTGCCAGCAGCCCACAGGGGCCCAATCAGCCCCAGCATTTT. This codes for CASSPQGPNQPQHF.

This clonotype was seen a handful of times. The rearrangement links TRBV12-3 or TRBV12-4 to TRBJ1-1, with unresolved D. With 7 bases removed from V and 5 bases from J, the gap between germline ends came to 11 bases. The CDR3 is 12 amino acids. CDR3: CASKNLGTEAFF. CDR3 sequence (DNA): TGTGCCAGCAAAAACCTAGGGACTGAAGCTTTCTTT.

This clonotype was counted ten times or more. The CDR3 DNA reads as TGTGCCAGCAGCCAGGGCGACAGGACGTACGAAGCTTTCTTT. Its protein is CASSQGDRTYEAFF. This chain links TRBV9 with TRBJ1-1, with D perhaps matching TRBD1 (6 bases). The germline gives CDR1 SGDLS, CDR2 YYNGEE. Between the trimmed V and J ends, which lost 4 bases and 8 bases, there was a span of 18 bases. CDR3 length: 14 amino acids. The full variable domain, with the rest looked up from reference TRBV9 and TRBJ1-1, is DSGVTQTPKHLITATGQRVTLRCSPRSGDLSVYWYQQSLDQGLQFLIQYYNGEERAKGNILERFSAQQFPDLHSELNLSSLELGDSALYFCASSQGDRTYEAFFGQGTRLTVV.

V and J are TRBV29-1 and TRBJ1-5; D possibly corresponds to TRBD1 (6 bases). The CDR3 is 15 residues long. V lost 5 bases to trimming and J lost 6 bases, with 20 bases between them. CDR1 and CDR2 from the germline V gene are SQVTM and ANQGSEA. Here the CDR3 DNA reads TGCAGCGTTTCGGATGGAGGGGGATCCTCTCAGCCCCAGCATTTT. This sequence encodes CSVSDGGGSSQPQHF.

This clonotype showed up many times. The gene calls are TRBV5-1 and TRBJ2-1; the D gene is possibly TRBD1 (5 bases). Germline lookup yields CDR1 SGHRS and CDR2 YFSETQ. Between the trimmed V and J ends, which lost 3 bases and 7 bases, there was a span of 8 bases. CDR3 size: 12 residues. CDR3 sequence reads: CASSWGSNEQFF. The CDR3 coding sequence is TGCGCCAGCAGCTGGGGCTCTAATGAGCAGTTCTTC.